This T cell receptor beta chain stems from a study of T cell responses to AZD1222 COVID-19 vaccine. Study conclusions and caveats: Seropositivity was recorded at baseline in only six AZD1222 recipients. A rise in Spike-specific TCR breadth and depth followed two AZD1222 doses.

Profiling relied on immunoSEQ multiplex PCR, and the TCRdb table lists in-frame clones only, not all of them. The table lists approximately 130,000 clones, 70% to 90% of them singletons, with 7.9% in the top ten. Germline CDR1 and CDR2: SNHLY and FYNNEI. The CDR3 sequence is 16 residues long. Note on this clone: As yet, its antigen is unknown. Mismatch with germline at one junction end may stem from a read error.

The V and J genes are TRBV2 and TRBJ1-2; 10 nucleotides align to TRBD1. This TCR was sampled from an adult who received the MenACWY meningococcal vaccine as a control. The source material was peripheral blood, sampled 28 days after the second dose of the MenACWY control vaccine. CDR3 DNA sequence: TGTGCCAGCAGCGAAGATGACGGGACAGGGGAGGATGGCTACACCTTC. It codes for CASSEDDGTGEDGYTF.